Listed below are T cell receptor beta chains from one sample, sequenced in a study of CD8+ T cells in alopecia areata. Only in-frame clones appear in the TCRdb table, and some are missing; sequencing was by immunoSEQ multiplex PCR. The sample lists some 100,000 clones; approximately 63% were seen once. This specimen consisted of CD8+ T cells sorted from blood, obtained at approximately week 56, from a patient treated with tofacitinib. All receptors derive from a human donor with alopecia areata. The CDR3 runs from the conserved cysteine through the conserved F or W. A D gene is named only where the DNA matches it firmly. A clone size is listed for some rows: how often the clone was seen (once, few, many), or a class if it is expanded.

clone size	D gene	V gene	J gene	CDR3 DNA	CDR3 protein
few	NA	TRBV5-1	TRBJ1-1	TGCGCCAGCAGCTTGAGCGGAGGGAACACTGAAGCTTTCTTT	CASSLSGGNTEAFF
NA	NA	TRBV27	TRBJ1-2	TGTGCCAGCAGTTTACAGTCCGGCGGGGATGGCTACACCTTC	CASSLQSGGDGYTF
NA	TRBD1	TRBV7-7	TRBJ2-3	TGTGCTAGCAGCCCGGGACAGGGTTACGCAGATACGCAGTATTTT	CASSPGQGYADTQYF
NA	NA	TRBV2	TRBJ2-1	TGTGCCAGCAGTGAATCCAGTGAGCAGTTCTTC	CASSESSEQFF
NA	NA	TRBV30	TRBJ2-3	TGTGCCTGGAGTTCTCCGTACGGCACAGATACGCAGTATTTT	CAWSSPYGTDTQYF
NA	NA	TRBV7-8	TRBJ2-1	TGTGCCAGCAGCTTAGGGCAGGGATGGGGGCATGAGCAGTTCTTC	CASSLGQGWGHEQFF
NA	NA	TRBV2	TRBJ2-7	TGTGCCAGCGTAAACTACTACGAGCAGTACTTC	CASVNYYEQYF
few	NA	TRBV4-1	TRBJ2-4	TGCGCCAGCAGCCCCTCCCCTGACGTAGCCAAAAACATTCAGTACTTC	CASSPSPDVAKNIQYF
NA	NA	TRBV30	TRBJ1-2	TGTGCCATTGGACTGGATGGCTACACCTTC	CAIGLDGYTF
once	NA	TRBV7-2	TRBJ2-3	TGTGCCAGCATCGGGGGAAACACAGATACGCAGTATTTT	CASIGGNTDTQYF